This T cell receptor beta chain was found in a study of control samples from healthy donors and cancer patients. This clone was seen a single time. The CDR3 loop spans 13 amino acids. V was clipped by 6 bases and J by 7 bases, with 13 bases between them. Germline values: CDR1 MNHEY, CDR2 SMNVEV (reference sequence). Using immunoSEQ multiplex PCR, the repertoire was profiled, and TCRdb retains in-frame clones only, with some absent. The sample lists tens of thousands of clones; about 88% were seen once. The clonotype originates from a woman in her 50s in good health. The sequencing input was blood. V usage is TRBV27 and J usage is TRBJ2-1; D is perhaps TRBD2 (6 bases). In DNA, the CDR3 is TGTGCCAGCAGATTGACCGCGGGGAATGAGCAGTTCTTC. This translates into CASRLTAGNEQFF.